Each of the 24 T cell receptor beta chains below was sequenced from the same sample in a study of radiotherapy plus CTLA-4 blockade in lung cancer. Clones were read by immunoSEQ multiplex PCR, and TCRdb kept only the in-frame ones, dropping some. The sample lists more than 25,000 clones, over 60% occurring once. Specimen: peripheral blood, collected from a patient treated with radiotherapy plus ipilimumab. The receptors derive from a human donor with non-small cell lung cancer that progressed on radiotherapy plus ipilimumab.

J is TRBJ2-7 and V is TRBV7-2; a possible D gene is TRBD2 (6 bases). The V end was cut by 3 bases, the J end by 3 bases, with 6 bases between. CDR3 size: 12 residues. Germline loops: CDR1 SGHTA, CDR2 FQGNSA. The CDR3 DNA follows: TGTGCCAGCAGCTTCGGGAGCTACGAGCAGTACTTC. It yields the protein CASSFGSYEQYF.

The CDR3 DNA is TGCGCCAGCACGGGGACACGGAGCACAGATACGCAGTATTTT. This sequence encodes CASTGTRSTDTQYF. The chain recombines TRBV5-1 with TRBJ2-3; tentatively, D is TRBD1 (6 bases). The CDR3 has 14 residues. Trimming pared 6 bases from V and 0 bases from J, leaving 11 bases between. Per the germline V gene, CDR1 is SGHRS and CDR2 is YFSETQ.

The V gene is TRBV28, the J gene TRBJ1-1; perhaps TRBD1 as D (6 bases). The CDR3 loop spans 16 amino acids. V shed 4 bases and J shed 5 bases, with 20 bases lying between them. The germline gives CDR1 MDHEN, CDR2 SYDVKM. The CDR3 DNA is TGTGCCAGCAGTTCCCCCCCCGGGACATCGGAGACTGAAGCTTTCTTT. Its translation: CASSSPPGTSETEAFF.

The rearrangement joins TRBV11-2 to TRBJ1-1; the D is unclear. CDR3 length equals 14 residues. Germline CDR1 reads SGHAT; CDR2 reads FQNNGV. The V end lost 3 bases, the J end lost 10 bases, and 18 bases lay between the germline ends. The CDR3 protein is CASSLPRRGPGAFF. The DNA for the CDR3 is TGTGCCAGCAGCTTGCCCAGGAGAGGCCCTGGAGCTTTCTTT.

The rearrangement uses TRBV27 and TRBJ2-1, with 10 bases fitting TRBD2. The CDR3 sequence is 17 residues long. The ends lost 5 bases at V and 0 bases at J; junction bases unmatched: 7. Germline V CDR1 and CDR2: MNHEY, SMNVEV (reference sequence). For the CDR3, the DNA is TGTGCCAGCAGTACTCTAACTAGCGGGGACTCCTACAATGAGCAGTTCTTC. Protein sequence: CASSTLTSGDSYNEQFF.

The chain employs TRBV21-1 and TRBJ1-5. TRBV21-1 is a pseudogene segment. The CDR3 is 18 residues long. In DNA form, the CDR3 reads TGTGCCAGCAACATGACAGTGCGGGAGGAATCTAGGGGCCAGCCCCAGCATTTT. Amino acids: CASNMTVREESRGQPQHF.

To note about this clone: Different DNA sequences within this sample yield the same CDR3. The chain recombines TRBV6-1 with TRBJ2-7, with 13 nucleotides matching TRBD2. The CDR3 has 14 residues. V shed 9 bases, J shed 3 bases, and the junction held 5 bases outside the gene matches. Germline V gene lookup returns CDR1 MNHNS and CDR2 SASEGT. In DNA, the CDR3 is TGTGCCAGTAGCTGGACTAGCGGGAGCTACGAGCAGTACTTC. Amino acid sequence: CASSWTSGSYEQYF.

This chain connects TRBV2 to TRBJ1-1; perhaps TRBD1 as D (5 bases). This CDR3 has 13 amino acids. The ends were cut back, 6 bases at V and 1 base at J, with 9 bases in the middle. The germline V gene has CDR1 SNHLY and CDR2 FYNNEI. CDR3 protein: CASRTGENTEAFF. CDR3 bases: TGTGCCAGCAGGACGGGGGAGAACACTGAAGCTTTCTTT.

The rearrangement links TRBV4-2 to TRBJ1-1; tentative D call: TRBD1 (5 bases). Germline CDR1 reads LGHNA; CDR2 reads YNFKEQ. Trimming took 4 bases from V and 0 from J, leaving 15 bases between them. The CDR3 is 16 amino acids. This CDR3 is CASSRGSTPMNTEAFF. The CDR3 DNA is TGTGCCAGCAGCCGGGGCAGCACACCCATGAACACTGAAGCTTTCTTT.

V gene TRBV6-4 combines with J gene TRBJ1-5, with TRBD1 identical over 11 bases. Trimming took 4 bases from V and 4 from J; bases not matched to a gene: 6. The CDR3 has 16 residues. Germline V CDR1 and CDR2: MRHNA, SNTAGT. The CDR3 bases are TGTGCCAGCAGTGCCATTCGGGACAGGGGGAATCAGCCCCAGCATTTT. Residues: CASSAIRDRGNQPQHF.

V gene TRBV10-2 combines with J gene TRBJ2-3; D is ambiguous. This CDR3 contains 15 residues. The germline CDR1 and CDR2 sequences are WSHSY and SAAADI. The V and J ends lost 0 bases and 6 bases respectively, with 13 bases between them. CDR3 loop: CASSESDGGRDTQYF. CDR3 in DNA: TGCGCCAGCAGTGAGTCGGACGGTGGTCGGGATACGCAGTATTTT.

The V call is TRBV5-6, the J call TRBJ1-1; D gene uncertain. Germline V gene sequence: CDR1 SGHDT, CDR2 YYEEEE. The CDR3 sequence is 11 residues long. The germline V and J ends were trimmed by 2 bases and 5 bases, with 4 bases remaining between them. The CDR3 protein is CASSFSTEAFF. In nucleotides, the CDR3 is TGTGCCAGCAGCTTTTCGACTGAAGCTTTCTTT. The full variable domain, rest sourced from reference TRBV5-6 and TRBJ1-1, is DAGVTQSPTHLIKTRGQQVTLRCSPKSGHDTVSWYQQALGQGPQFIFQYYEEEERQRGNFPDRFSGHQFPNYSSELNVNALLLGDSALYLCASSFSTEAFFGQGTRLTVV.

V usage is TRBV1 and J usage is TRBJ1-3. TRBV1 is deemed a pseudogene. The CDR3 covers 17 residues. The CDR3 nucleotides read TGCACCAGCAGCCACTATGCCCGGGCGCTCGGGGGAAACACCATATATTTT. Protein sequence: CTSSHYARALGGNTIYF.

This clone was counted a few times. J is TRBJ2-5 and V is TRBV28, with TRBD2 matching 12 bases. Germline CDR1 and CDR2: MDHEN and SYDVKM. V dropped 3 bases and J dropped 5; count of bases not matched to a gene: 1. This CDR3 comprises 14 residues. CDR3 loop: CASSFGLAGETQYF. As DNA, the CDR3 is TGTGCCAGCAGTTTTGGACTAGCGGGGGAGACCCAGTACTTC.

The CDR3 DNA sequence: TGTGCCAGCAGTGAAGGACTAGGGTCAGATACGCAGTATTTT. As protein: CASSEGLGSDTQYF. The chain joins TRBV2 to TRBJ2-3; possibly TRBD2 for D (6 bases). The CDR3 runs 14 residues. CDR1 is SNHLY and CDR2 is FYNNEI in the germline V gene. V dropped 1 base and J dropped 4 bases, with 9 bases sitting between them. Variable domain in full (rest from reference TRBV2 and TRBJ2-3): EPEVTQTPSHQVTQMGQEVILRCVPISNHLYFYWYRQILGQKVEFLVSFYNNEISEKSEIFDDQFSVERPDGSNFTLKIRSTKLEDSAMYFCASSEGLGSDTQYFGPGTRLTVL.

This chain joins TRBV11-2 and TRBJ2-3; D is possibly TRBD1 (6 bases). This CDR3 spans 13 amino acids. The V end lost 5 bases, the J end lost 5 bases, and 11 bases lay between the germline ends. Germline V lookup: CDR1 SGHAT, CDR2 FQNNGV. CDR3 residues: CASSHWTVDTQYF. For the CDR3, the DNA is TGTGCCAGCAGCCATTGGACAGTAGATACGCAGTATTTT.

V is TRBV11-2 and J is TRBJ2-7; 8 positions agree with TRBD2. The V gene's germline CDR1 is SGHAT and CDR2 FQNNGV. Trimming at V came to 5 bases and at J to 3 bases, leaving 9 bases not matched to a gene. The CDR3 is 15 amino acids. Written as DNA, the CDR3 is TGTGCCAGCAGCCCGGGGGGGGGACGAAGCTACGAGCAGTACTTC. Protein: CASSPGGGRSYEQYF.

This clone was counted between two and nine times. The chain joins TRBV28 to TRBJ2-7; 14 positions agree with TRBD2. There are 17 residues in the CDR3. CDR1 MDHEN and CDR2 SYDVKM come from the germline V gene. V trimming: 3 bases; J trimming: 4 bases; junction bases outside the gene matches: 8. This chain's CDR3 is CASSFPTGTSGSYEQYF. CDR3 nucleotides: TGTGCCAGCAGTTTCCCCACCGGGACTAGCGGGAGTTACGAGCAGTACTTC.

The chain recombines TRBV11-2 with TRBJ1-1, with 8 nucleotides matching TRBD1. J gave up 4 bases and V 1 base, and 8 bases lay outside the gene matches. CDR1 is SGHAT, CDR2 FQNNGV, per germline. The CDR3 extends over 16 amino acids. This chain's CDR3 is CASSLGPDRGGTEAFF. CDR3 bases: TGTGCCAGCAGCTTAGGGCCTGACAGGGGAGGCACTGAAGCTTTCTTT.

This clone was seen just once. J is TRBJ1-2 and V is TRBV9; D not certain. Between the trimmed V and J ends, which lost 0 bases and 1 base, there was a span of 13 bases. This CDR3 region has 16 residues. Germline loops: CDR1 SGDLS, CDR2 YYNGEE. CDR3 in DNA: TGTGCCAGCAGCGTAGATGGCAGGATAAGTAACTATGGCTACACCTTC. Protein: CASSVDGRISNYGYTF.

This rearrangement joins TRBV5-1 to TRBJ1-4; D uncertain. The germline V gene encodes CDR1 SGHRS and CDR2 YFSETQ. The V end lost 4 bases, the J end lost 0 bases, and 7 bases lay between the germline ends. The CDR3 is 14 amino acids. The CDR3 nucleotides are TGCGCCAGCAGCCCGGGGACAACTAATGAAAAACTGTTTTTT. Protein product: CASSPGTTNEKLFF.

The chain employs TRBV19 and TRBJ1-5; D gene ambiguous. This CDR3 has 16 amino acids. V was cut by 5 bases and J by 0 bases, with 14 bases left in between. Germline V gene data show CDR1 as LNHDA and CDR2 as SQIVND (reference sequence). The CDR3 protein is CASSPPTSYSNQPQHF. In nucleotides, the CDR3 is TGTGCCAGTAGTCCCCCGACTTCTTATAGCAATCAGCCCCAGCATTTT.

This clone was recorded a few times. The rearrangement links TRBV7-2 to TRBJ2-5, with TRBD1 identical over 10 bases. The V segment lost 1 base and the J segment 4 bases; nucleotides outside the gene matches: 12. Germline V CDR1 and CDR2: SGHTA, FQGNSA. The CDR3 spans 18 residues. Written as DNA, the CDR3 is TGTGCCAGCAGCTTAGGGCCAGACAGGGGGCTTAGTGGAGAGACCCAGTACTTC. It codes for CASSLGPDRGLSGETQYF.

The chain links TRBV30 to TRBJ1-1, with D maybe TRBD1 (5 bases). The CDR3 extends over 13 amino acids. V lost 0 bases to trimming and J lost 4 bases, with 9 bases between them. The germline V gene has CDR1 GTSNPN and CDR2 SVGIG (reference sequence). In DNA, the CDR3 is TGTGCCTGGAGTGTACTGGGGCTCACTGAAGCTTTCTTT. Translated: CAWSVLGLTEAFF.